These 30 T cell receptor beta chains share one sample of origin, sequenced in a study of chemoradiotherapy in HPV16-positive cancers. Clones were read by immunoSEQ multiplex PCR, and TCRdb kept only the in-frame ones, dropping some. The sample records fewer than 2,000 clones, roughly 80% being singletons. Sequenced material: tumor tissue, taken from a patient who underwent chemoradiotherapy. These receptors all stem from a human donor with HPV-associated anogenital cancer.

The chain joins TRBV5-1 to TRBJ2-7; TRBD1 aligns across 9 bases. Germline CDR1 SGHRS, CDR2 YFSETQ. The CDR3 totals 14 residues. V dropped 3 bases and J dropped 5; count of bases not matched to a gene: 6. CDR3 nucleotides: TGCGCCAGCAGCTCCGGGACAGGGAGCAACGAGCAGTACGTC. Protein product: CASSSGTGSNEQYV.

This chain joins TRBV27 and TRBJ2-3; D not resolved. V lost 6 bases and J lost 2, with 9 bases in between. The CDR3 contains 13 residues. Germline loops: CDR1 MNHEY, CDR2 SMNVEV (reference sequence). In nucleotides, the CDR3 is TGTGCCAGCAGAGACACATACACAGATACGCAGTATTTT. Protein sequence: CASRDTYTDTQYF.

This sequence joins TRBV6-5 and TRBJ2-2; D may match TRBD1 or TRBD2 (5 bases each). Germline V gives CDR1 MNHEY, CDR2 SVGAGI. Deletions cut 4 bases from V and 4 bases from J, with 16 bases between. The CDR3 has 16 amino acids. CDR3 region: CASSFWGSPSTGELFF. CDR3 bases: TGTGCCAGCAGTTTTTGGGGGAGCCCAAGCACCGGGGAGCTGTTTTTT.

This chain joins TRBV9 and TRBJ2-1; 7 bases match TRBD2. J was trimmed by 8 bases and V by 2 bases; bases with no gene match: 13. The CDR3 is 16 amino acids. Germline lookup yields CDR1 SGDLS and CDR2 YYNGEE. The CDR3 region is CASSVSGVRGVYEQFF. In DNA form, the CDR3 reads TGTGCCAGCAGCGTCTCTGGGGTCCGGGGGGTGTATGAGCAGTTCTTC.

The chain employs TRBV10-3 and TRBJ1-1; 8 nucleotides line up with TRBD1. The CDR3 loop spans 14 amino acids. Losses at the gene ends were 7 bases for V and 4 bases for J; bases not matched to a gene: 8. Germline V gene data show CDR1 as ENHRY and CDR2 as SYGVKD. The CDR3 sequence is CAINRQGMSTEAFF. The CDR3 DNA reads TGTGCCATCAACCGACAGGGGATGAGCACTGAAGCTTTCTTT.

The V and J genes are TRBV9 and TRBJ1-4; 7 nucleotides match TRBD1. This CDR3 contains 14 residues. CDR1 is SGDLS and CDR2 is YYNGEE in the germline V gene. Losses at the gene ends were 4 bases for V and 2 bases for J; bases not matched to a gene: 2. CDR3 protein: CASSFRGTNEKLFF. The CDR3 DNA follows: TGTGCCAGCAGCTTCAGGGGGACTAATGAAAAACTGTTTTTT. Filled out from reference TRBV9 and TRBJ1-4, the complete variable domain reads DSGVTQTPKHLITATGQRVTLRCSPRSGDLSVYWYQQSLDQGLQFLIQYYNGEERAKGNILERFSAQQFPDLHSELNLSSLELGDSALYFCASSFRGTNEKLFFGSGTQLSVL.

The chain is built from TRBV11-2 and TRBJ2-2; no clear D gene. The germline V gene has CDR1 SGHAT and CDR2 FQNNGV. The CDR3 runs to 16 residues. Trimming cost V 0 bases and J 1 base, with 9 bases left between them. CDR3 amino acids: CASSLEGIQNTGELFF. The DNA for the CDR3 is TGTGCCAGCAGCTTAGAGGGGATTCAGAACACCGGGGAGCTGTTTTTT.

The chain has TRBV28 and TRBJ1-5; D possibly corresponds to TRBD1 (5 bases). Germline V CDR1 and CDR2: MDHEN, SYDVKM. The CDR3 sequence is 16 residues long. V was clipped by 5 bases and J by 0 bases, with 14 bases between them. The CDR3 region has the DNA TGTGCCAGCAGTCATATTCAGGGTGGTAGCAATCAGCCCCAGCATTTT. This gives the protein CASSHIQGGSNQPQHF.

V is TRBV4-3 and J is TRBJ1-2, with D perhaps TRBD1 (5 bases). This CDR3 is 13 amino acids long. The V end lost 3 bases, the J end lost 7 bases, and 12 bases lay between the germline ends. Germline-derived CDR1 and CDR2 are LGHNA and YSLEER. DNA of the CDR3: TGCGCCAGCAGCCACAAAGAGGGGTCTGGCTACACCTTC. Protein sequence: CASSHKEGSGYTF.

The V call is TRBV7-2, the J call TRBJ1-5; 7 bases align to TRBD1. J gave up 1 base and V 1 base, and 4 bases lay outside the gene matches. Germline V CDR1 and CDR2: SGHTA, FQGNSA. The CDR3 runs 16 residues. CDR3 DNA: TGTGCCAGCAGCTTAGTCGGGGGACAGAGCAATCAGCCCCAGCATTTT. Translated, it gives CASSLVGGQSNQPQHF.

The chain carries TRBV5-1 and TRBJ2-7, with 8 positions matching TRBD1. Per the germline V gene, CDR1 is SGHRS and CDR2 is YFSETQ. There are 13 residues in the CDR3. Trimming cost V 5 bases and J 7 bases; bases outside gene matches: 8. This chain's CDR3 is CASRLPGGAEQYF. The CDR3, as DNA: TGCGCCAGCAGACTTCCAGGGGGCGCGGAGCAGTACTTC.

The CDR3 here is CASSAGMSLNPGELFF. Written as DNA, the CDR3 is TGTGCCAGCAGCGCGGGGATGAGTTTGAATCCCGGGGAGCTGTTTTTT. The rearrangement uses TRBV9 and TRBJ2-2; a possible D gene is TRBD2 (5 bases). Germline CDR1 reads SGDLS; CDR2 reads YYNGEE. The CDR3 runs 16 residues. V dropped 3 bases and J dropped 6 bases, with 18 bases sitting between them.

This clone was detected a few times. The chain is built from TRBV11-2 and TRBJ1-2; perhaps TRBD1 as D (6 bases). The CDR3 runs 14 residues. Trimming took off 1 base at V and 4 bases at J, with 10 bases between the two ends. Germline V gives CDR1 SGHAT, CDR2 FQNNGV. The CDR3 nucleotides are TGTGCCAGCAGCTTAGGAGGGGGGGGCTATGGCTACACCTTC. This gives the protein CASSLGGGGYGYTF.

This clone was counted a single time. The rearrangement joins TRBV19 to TRBJ2-3; 8 bases match TRBD1. J lost 2 bases, V lost 5 bases, and 6 bases had no gene match. This CDR3 spans 15 amino acids. Germline-derived CDR1 and CDR2 are LNHDA and SQIVND (reference sequence). The CDR3 nucleotides read TGTGCCAGTAGTCCCCGGACAGGGAACACAGATACGCAGTATTTT. Translating gives CASSPRTGNTDTQYF.

J is TRBJ1-4 and V is TRBV12-5, with TRBD1 identical over 11 bases. The CDR3 consists of 18 residues. From germline, CDR1 is LGHNT and CDR2 FRNRAP. Germline trimming cut 3 bases from V and 0 bases from J; bases unmatched to any gene: 6. DNA of the CDR3: TGTGCTAGTGGTTTTGGACAGGGGGCGCATTCAACTAATGAAAAACTGTTTTTT. Translated: CASGFGQGAHSTNEKLFF.

The rearrangement joins TRBV7-9 to TRBJ2-1, with TRBD1 identical over 7 bases. The trim removed 3 bases at V and 6 bases at J, leaving 8 bases unmatched. This CDR3 comprises 15 residues. Germline CDR1 SEHNR, CDR2 FQNEAQ (reference sequence). The CDR3 coding sequence is TGTGCCAGCAGCTTCCCAGGGGGAGTGTCCAATGAGCAGTTCTTC. It codes for CASSFPGGVSNEQFF.

This chain links TRBV12-5 with TRBJ2-3; 7 positions match TRBD2. From germline, CDR1 is LGHNT and CDR2 FRNRAP. This CDR3 spans 16 amino acids. The V segment lost 0 bases and the J segment 2 bases; nucleotides outside the gene matches: 5. CDR3 residues: CASGLVRGSATDTQYF. The DNA of the CDR3 is TGTGCTAGTGGTTTGGTACGCGGGAGTGCCACAGATACGCAGTATTTT.

The rearrangement links TRBV7-9 to TRBJ2-2, with unresolved D. Trimming removed 2 bases at V and 4 bases at J, with 2 bases between. CDR3 length: 12 amino acids. Germline-derived CDR1 and CDR2 are SEHNR and FQNEAQ (reference sequence). CDR3 in DNA: TGTGCCAGCAGCTTACCCACCGGGGAGCTGTTTTTT. It codes for CASSLPTGELFF. The full variable domain, with the rest looked up from reference TRBV7-9 and TRBJ2-2, is DTGVSQNPRHKITKRGQNVTFRCDPISEHNRLYWYRQTLGQGPEFLTYFQNEAQLEKSRLLSDRFSAERPKGSFSTLEIQRTEQGDSAMYLCASSLPTGELFFGEGSRLTVL.

In its sample, this clone was seen once. The chain recombines TRBV10-3 with TRBJ1-5; TRBD1 agrees at 10 bases. The CDR3 sequence is 14 residues long. After removal of 8 bases from V and 0 bases from J, the junction contained 1 base not matched to a gene. Germline V gene data show CDR1 as ENHRY and CDR2 as SYGVKD. The CDR3 sequence: CAIGTGDSNQPQHF. The DNA of the CDR3 is TGTGCCATCGGGACAGGGGATAGCAATCAGCCCCAGCATTTT.

The CDR3 protein is CASSPDPAYGYTF. CDR3 in DNA: TGTGCCAGCAGCCCCGACCCCGCTTATGGCTACACCTTC. The genes are TRBV7-2 and TRBJ1-2; the D is unclear. The germline gives CDR1 SGHTA, CDR2 FQGNSA. The CDR3 runs 13 residues. V lost 5 bases and J 5 bases, leaving 12 bases between the germline ends.

The J gene is TRBJ2-3, the V gene TRBV6-4, with 12 bases aligning to TRBD2. The CDR3 extends over 15 amino acids. V was clipped by 3 bases and J by 4 bases; unmatched bases: 2. Looked up from germline, CDR1 is MRHNA and CDR2 is SNTAGT. Here the CDR3 DNA reads TGTGCCAGCAGTGAGTCTAGCGGGGGGGCAGATACGCAGTATTTT. It yields the protein CASSESSGGADTQYF.

V is TRBV5-1 and J is TRBJ1-4; perhaps TRBD1 as D (5 bases). The CDR3 length is 15 residues. CDR1 is SGHRS and CDR2 is YFSETQ in the germline V gene. V shed 4 bases and J shed 0 bases, with 10 bases lying between them. The CDR3 is CASSAGDATNEKLFF. CDR3 DNA: TGCGCCAGCAGCGCGGGGGACGCAACTAATGAAAAACTGTTTTTT.

The rearrangement joins TRBV18 to TRBJ1-2; 8 nucleotides match TRBD1. This CDR3 has 15 amino acids. V lost 5 bases, J lost 4 bases, and 9 bases stayed unmatched. Germline values: CDR1 KGHSH, CDR2 LQKENI. DNA of the CDR3: TGTGCCAGCTCAGAACGGAAGACAGGGGTCTATGGCTACACCTTC. Translation gives CASSERKTGVYGYTF.

This chain uses TRBV7-8 with TRBJ2-7; D tentatively reads TRBD1 or TRBD2 (5 bases each). Germline V gives CDR1 SGHVS, CDR2 FQNEAQ. This CDR3 is built from 13 residues. The ends were cut back, 5 bases at V and 4 bases at J, with 12 bases in the middle. The CDR3 protein is CASSQRDGYEQYV. The CDR3 region has the DNA TGTGCCAGCAGCCAAAGGGACGGTTACGAGCAGTACGTC.

The chain is built from TRBV6-4 and TRBJ2-1, with D possibly matching TRBD2 (5 bases). The CDR3 is made up of 13 amino acids. Trimming took off 3 bases at V and 8 bases at J, with 11 bases between the two ends. Germline CDR1 reads MRHNA; CDR2 reads SNTAGT. CDR3 nucleotide sequence: TGTGCCAGCAGTGAATCGCAGGAGGATGAGCAGTTCTTC. It encodes CASSESQEDEQFF.

The chain uses TRBV9 and TRBJ2-5; TRBD2 is a possible D gene (6 bases). V lost 3 bases to trimming and J lost 1 base, with 10 bases between them. The CDR3 runs to 14 residues. Germline V gives CDR1 SGDLS, CDR2 YYNGEE. Written as DNA, the CDR3 is TGTGCCAGCAGCGGGGGGGAGACCCAAGAGACCCAGTACTTC. It encodes CASSGGETQETQYF.

The chain combines TRBV7-2 with TRBJ2-5, with 9 bases aligning to TRBD2. This CDR3 is 14 amino acids long. CDR1 is SGHTA and CDR2 is FQGNSA in the germline V gene. V shed 3 bases, J shed 5 bases, and the junction held 4 bases outside the gene matches. The CDR3, as DNA: TGTGCCAGCAGCTTGGGGACTAGCCGGGAGACCCAGTACTTC. Protein sequence: CASSLGTSRETQYF.

The chain joins TRBV28 to TRBJ2-3, with D unresolved. This CDR3 has 13 residues. Trimming left V 3 bases short and J 1 base short, with 5 bases between. The germline V gene encodes CDR1 MDHEN and CDR2 SYDVKM. For the CDR3, the DNA is TGTGCCAGCAGTTTGGACGGCACAGATACGCAGTATTTT. This encodes CASSLDGTDTQYF. The full variable domain, its missing parts supplied by reference TRBV28 and TRBJ2-3, is DVKVTQSSRYLVKRTGEKVFLECVQDMDHENMFWYRQDPGLGLRLIYFSYDVKMKEKGDIPEGYSVSREKKERFSLILESASTNQTSMYLCASSLDGTDTQYFGPGTRLTVL.

This chain joins TRBV19 and TRBJ1-1, with 7 bases identical to TRBD1. The CDR3 contains 15 residues. V shed 3 bases, J shed 5 bases, and the junction held 9 bases outside the gene matches. Germline V CDR1 and CDR2: LNHDA, SQIVND (reference sequence). This CDR3 is CASSISSGGGTEAFF. The CDR3, as DNA: TGTGCCAGTAGTATCAGCTCAGGGGGGGGTACTGAAGCTTTCTTT.

CDR3 sequence reads: CASQSYSGNTIYF. CDR3 in DNA: TGTGCCAGTCAGTCCTACTCTGGAAACACCATATATTTT. This sequence joins TRBV25-1 and TRBJ1-3, with unresolved D. Germline V CDR1 and CDR2: MGHDK, SYGVNS. CDR3 size: 13 residues. V was clipped by 9 bases and J by 0 bases, with 9 bases between them. Together with reference TRBV25-1 and TRBJ1-3, the CDR3 gives the full variable domain: EADIYQTPRYLVIGTGKKITLECSQTMGHDKMYWYQQDPGMELHLIHYSYGVNSTEKGDLSSESTVSRIRTEHFPLTLESARPSHTSQYLCASQSYSGNTIYFGEGSWLTVV.